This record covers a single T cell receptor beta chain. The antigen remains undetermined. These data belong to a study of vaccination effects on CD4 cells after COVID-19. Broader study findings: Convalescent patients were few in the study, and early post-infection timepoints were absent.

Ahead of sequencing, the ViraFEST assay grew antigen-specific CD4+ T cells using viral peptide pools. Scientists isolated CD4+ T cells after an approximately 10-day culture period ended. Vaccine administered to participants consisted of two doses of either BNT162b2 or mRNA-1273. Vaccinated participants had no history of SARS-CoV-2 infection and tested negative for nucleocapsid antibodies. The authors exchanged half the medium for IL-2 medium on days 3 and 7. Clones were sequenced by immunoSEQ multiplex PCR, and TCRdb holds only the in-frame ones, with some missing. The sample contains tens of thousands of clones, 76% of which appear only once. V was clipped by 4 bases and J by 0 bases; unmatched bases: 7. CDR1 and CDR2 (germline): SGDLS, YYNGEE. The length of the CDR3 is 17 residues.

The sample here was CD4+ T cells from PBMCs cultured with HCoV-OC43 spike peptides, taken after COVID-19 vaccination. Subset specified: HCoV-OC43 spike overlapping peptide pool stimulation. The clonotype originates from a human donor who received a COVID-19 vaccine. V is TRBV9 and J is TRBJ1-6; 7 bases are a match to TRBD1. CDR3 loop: CASSSGQVGSYNSPLHF. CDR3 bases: TGTGCCAGCAGCTCAGGACAGGTTGGCTCCTATAATTCACCCCTCCACTTT.